The rows below give T cell receptor beta chains drawn from one sample of a study of blood T cell repertoires in COVID-19. Clones were sequenced by immunoSEQ multiplex PCR, and TCRdb holds only the in-frame ones, with some missing. The sample lists roughly 180,000 clones, 70% to 90% occurring once. The sequencing input was peripheral blood. The source of these receptors is a woman in her 50s with COVID-19, enrolled during active disease. The CDR3 runs from the conserved cysteine through the conserved F or W. A D gene is named only where the DNA matches it firmly. Rows may omit the clone size; those that give it use once, few, many or a size class.

>-|TRBV19|TRBD1|TRBJ1-2
CASSIPPGQAGYGYTF
TGTGCCAGTAGTATCCCACCCGGACAGGCCGGGTATGGCTACACCTTC
>few|TRBV28|TRBD1|TRBJ2-2
CASTTLQGMNTGELFF
TGTGCCAGCACCACCCTACAGGGGATGAACACCGGGGAGCTGTTTTTT
>-|TRBV5-1|TRBD1|TRBJ2-7
CASRYTGGYEQYF
TGCGCCAGCAGGTACACAGGGGGCTACGAGCAGTACTTC
>-|TRBV5-1|-|TRBJ2-3
CASSWEATLDTQYF
TGCGCCAGCAGCTGGGAGGCCACCTTGGATACGCAGTATTTT
>once|TRBV19|-|TRBJ2-7
CASSFTGYEQYF
TGTGCCAGTAGCTTCACAGGATACGAGCAGTACTTC
>-|TRBV7-9|TRBD1|TRBJ2-5
CASSITGTGDQETQYF
TGTGCCAGCAGCATTACCGGGACAGGGGACCAAGAGACCCAGTACTTC
>-|TRBV18|-|TRBJ2-7
CASSPPGWSYEQYF
TGTGCCAGCTCACCGCCAGGATGGTCCTACGAGCAGTACTTC
>-|TRBV19|-|TRBJ2-4
CASMGFVSGAKNIQYF
TGTGCCAGTATGGGGTTTGTGTCAGGGGCCAAAAACATTCAGTACTTC
>-|TRBV3-1/TRBV3-2|-|TRBJ1-2
CASSLRGSEGYTF
TGTGCCAGCAGCCTCAGAGGGAGTGAGGGCTACACCTTC
>once|TRBV7-9|-|TRBJ2-1
CASSSGRGEQFF
TGTGCCAGCAGCTCCGGCCGCGGTGAGCAGTTCTTC
>-|TRBV28|TRBD1|TRBJ2-5
CASSFGQGVKTQYF
TGTGCCAGCAGTTTTGGACAGGGGGTAAAGACCCAGTACTTC
>-|TRBV7-2|TRBD2|TRBJ2-1
CASSITSGGASDEQFF
TGTGCCAGCAGCATAACTAGCGGGGGGGCCAGCGATGAGCAGTTCTTC
>-|TRBV27|TRBD2|TRBJ2-4
CASSADTGGNIQYF
TGTGCCAGCAGTGCTGATACGGGGGGAAACATTCAGTACTTC
>-|TRBV27|-|TRBJ1-2
CASSPAGLRANYGYTF
TGTGCCAGCAGCCCGGCGGGGTTGCGGGCTAACTATGGCTACACCTTC
>-|TRBV19|TRBD1|TRBJ1-5
CASSEDRGTSNQPQHF
TGTGCCAGTTCCGAGGACAGGGGCACTAGCAATCAGCCCCAGCATTTT
>-|TRBV2|-|TRBJ2-1
CASSEGNRTLDNEQFF
TGTGCCAGCAGTGAGGGGAACAGGACGCTGGACAATGAGCAGTTCTTC
>-|TRBV6-1|-|TRBJ1-6
CASSETGGSPLHF
TGTGCCAGCAGTGAGACAGGTGGCTCACCCCTCCACTTT
>-|TRBV18|TRBD2|TRBJ2-1
CASSPGGFGNEQFF
TGTGCCAGCTCACCGGGGGGGTTCGGCAATGAGCAGTTCTTC
>once|TRBV11-3|-|TRBJ2-7
CASSLDQGNEQYF
TGTGCCAGCAGCTTAGATCAGGGGAACGAGCAGTACTTC
>-|TRBV5-1|-|TRBJ2-1
CASSYAQGYGNEQFF
TGCGCCAGCAGCTACGCGCAGGGGTATGGGAATGAGCAGTTCTTC
>once|TRBV28|-|TRBJ1-4
CASSLQTTNEKLFF
TGTGCCAGCAGTTTACAGACAACTAATGAAAAACTGTTTTTT
>-|TRBV4-2|TRBD2|TRBJ2-3
CASSATPRAGGTDTQYF
TGTGCCAGCAGCGCAACGCCGAGAGCGGGGGGCACAGATACGCAGTATTTT
>-|TRBV7-2|TRBD1|TRBJ2-2
CASSRDRQGANTGELFF
TGTGCCAGCAGCCGCGACAGACAGGGGGCGAACACCGGGGAGCTGTTTTTT
>few|TRBV9|TRBD2|TRBJ2-2
CASSAGSGGLRGTGELFF
TGTGCCAGCAGCGCCGGGAGCGGGGGGCTTAGGGGCACCGGGGAGCTGTTTTTT
>once|TRBV3-1/TRBV3-2|-|TRBJ1-6
CASSHLRTGSSDNSPLHF
TGTGCCAGCAGCCACCTAAGAACAGGGTCCAGTGATAATTCACCCCTCCACTTT
>-|TRBV6-2/TRBV6-3|-|TRBJ1-1
CASSYVGSTEAFF
TGTGCCAGCAGTTACGTGGGCTCAACTGAAGCTTTCTTT
>-|TRBV27|-|TRBJ1-4
CASSFLQGRGEKLFF
TGTGCCAGCAGCTTCCTACAGGGACGGGGTGAAAAACTGTTTTTT
>-|TRBV6-2/TRBV6-3|-|TRBJ2-1
CASSPGGASYNEQFF
TGTGCCAGCAGCCCTGGGGGGGCCTCCTACAATGAGCAGTTCTTC
>-|TRBV6-5|-|TRBJ2-3
CASRDGGFGDTQYF
TGTGCCAGCAGGGATGGGGGGTTTGGAGATACGCAGTATTTT
>once|TRBV3-1/TRBV3-2|TRBD1|TRBJ2-5
CASSQDDHRGKTQYF
TGTGCCAGCAGCCAAGATGATCACAGGGGAAAGACCCAGTACTTC
>-|TRBV6-1|-|TRBJ1-4
CASSERGFNEKLFF
TGTGCCAGCAGTGAGAGGGGGTTTAATGAAAAACTGTTTTTT
>-|TRBV24-1|TRBD1|TRBJ1-5
CATSETGMNQPQHF
TGTGCCACCAGTGAGACAGGGATGAATCAGCCCCAGCATTTT
>once|TRBV27|TRBD1|TRBJ2-5
CASREGQGVWETQYF
TGTGCCAGCAGGGAGGGACAGGGGGTATGGGAGACCCAGTACTTC
>few|TRBV25-1|TRBD1|TRBJ1-2
CASSEVDRGRGYTF
TGTGCCAGCAGTGAGGTGGACAGGGGCCGGGGCTACACCTTC